Included here is one T cell receptor (beta chain) sequence, with context. Its specific antigen is unknown. No qualities accompany the bases; no much larger clone lies one base away. This record belongs to a study of graft-versus-host responses after intestinal transplantation (dated by TCRdb to about 2021). Turning to the overall study: The transplants that recipients got were multivisceral, liver-intestinal, or isolated intestinal. Every recipient was given anti-thymocyte globulin induction, followed by roughly 3 years of maintenance tacrolimus and steroids. Donor T cell macrochimerism was defined as a peak of at least 4% donor T cells among recipient peripheral blood mononuclear cells. The cohort enrolled about two dozen intestinal transplant recipients, one of whom was a retransplant, and a few patients without pretransplant specimens were excluded. Rather than going through the commercial service, samples from a few later patients were sequenced in-house on an Illumina MiSeq and processed with MiXCR. Alloreactive clones were identified by sequencing pre-transplant mixed lymphocyte reaction products and comparing them with unstimulated pre-transplant donor and recipient T cells. After intestinal transplantation, graft-versus-host and host-versus-graft alloreactive T cell clones were followed in the graft, circulation and bone marrow using bulk TCR-beta CDR3 sequencing.

The time point label on this specimen signifies: cells obtained before transplantation from donor or recipient. CD3+CD4+ and CD3+CD8+ populations were FACS-sorted from unstimulated pre-transplant donor and recipient cells taken from spleen or lymph nodes. What the authors observed across the whole study: Peak levels of circulating GvH clones were associated with declines in HvG clones early after transplant. Conclusions were limited by the relatively low number and heterogeneity of intestinal transplant patients. High GvH to HvG T cell clonal ratios were observed in the allografts of patients with donor T cell macrochimerism. GvH clones turned up in recipient bone marrow, with some appearing earlier in ileal mucosa or blood, a pattern consistent with an intestinal mucosal origin.

Receptors were amplified or captured by the immunoSEQ multiplex PCR assay. In most patients, genomic DNA was isolated using the Qiagen DNeasy Blood and Tissue Kit and sent frozen to Adaptive Biotechnologies for TCR sequencing. For most patients, genomic DNA was subjected to high-throughput TCR-beta CDR3 sequencing by Adaptive Biotechnologies. Per the source publication's procedure: TCR sequencing data were retrieved from Adaptive's ImmunoSEQ software for around 19 patients, whereas three other patients were processed with MiXCR and VDJtools. CD4 versus CD8 sorting errors were corrected by removing sequences found in both subsets at a frequency ratio below 5:1. CDR3 nucleotide sequences shared between donor and recipient were removed because their origin could not be assigned. Alloreactive clones required at least 2-fold expansion over unstimulated cells and minimum CFSE-low frequency of 0.002% (template counts) or 0.001% (read counts). Mappable clones were those detected in sequenced pre-transplant spleen, lymph node, or MLR CFSE-low populations of the donor or recipient. The cumulative frequency of alloreactive clones was calculated as a percentage of all sequences, weighted by copy number. Drawn from immuneACCESS, this table holds only the in-frame rearrangements with V and J called that TCRdb kept. Clones are partly lost; checked studies trace under half to an unresolved V gene and leave the rest unexplained. From that table come the V and J calls and clone size; the DNA was used to work out D and trimming. In all, the sample holds about 48,000 clones, and about nine tenths of those were seen once. Of the sample, 2% to 2.5% is held by the ten largest clones.

CDR1 and CDR2, looked up from the germline V gene (reference sequence), are LNHDA and SQIVND. The CDR3 covers 14 residues, taking in both the cysteine and the phenylalanine. Just CDR3 DNA is preserved here, 42 bases in frame from base 1. Trimming accounts for 5 bases at V and 5 bases at J, while the number of junction bases matched to no gene is 7. The sequence links TRBV19 to TRBJ2-3, with 7 central nucleotides matching TRBD1. The TCR originated in a human donor who was the organ donor for an intestinal transplant. The source material was unstimulated CD4+ T cells sorted from spleen or lymph node cells, sampled before transplant. The CDR3 is CASSPRTGIDTQYF. The nucleotide sequence is TGTGCCAGTAGTCCACGGACAGGAATAGATACGCAGTATTTT. The reference TRBV19 and TRBJ2-3 proteins fill in what lies around the CDR3, so the full variable domain reads DGGITQSPKYLFRKEGQNVTLSCEQNLNHDAMYWYRQDPGQGLRLIYYSQIVNDFQKGDIAEGYSVSREKKESFPLTVTSAQKNPTAFYLCASSPRTGIDTQYFGPGTRLTVL.